This record looks at one T cell receptor beta chain sequence and its context. The data were obtained in a study of blood T cell repertoires in COVID-19. Whole-study context: Italy, Spain and the United States were the sources of the convalescent and acute COVID-19 samples.

Study processing details: Cell counts per sample came from amplifying reference gene primers. The assay was immunoSEQ multiplex PCR, and TCRdb's table has in-frame clones only and misses some. The V and J calls and clone size come from that table; D and trimming were worked out from the DNA. The sample carries 120,000 or so clones, about 80% recorded once. The CDR3 is 17 residues long. Germline V gene lookup returns CDR1 ENHRY and CDR2 SYGVKD. Trimming removed 0 bases from V and 1 base from J, with 15 bases in between. V is TRBV10-3 and J is TRBJ1-1; D is possibly TRBD1 (5 bases). This sequence was found in a woman between 45 and 60 years old with acute or convalescent COVID-19. The sequencing sample was made of peripheral blood. The DNA for the CDR3 is TGTGCCATCAGTGAGTCATATGCGGGGACCACGAACACTGAAGCTTTCTTT. It encodes CAISESYAGTTNTEAFF.